This is a list of T cell receptor beta chains from one sample in a study of T cell responses to AZD1222 COVID-19 vaccine. The method was immunoSEQ multiplex PCR; TCRdb's version includes in-frame clones alone and lacks a portion of them. The data show about 120,000 clones, 92% seen once. The material was peripheral blood, obtained on day 0 of AZD1222 vaccination. These receptors came from an adult in good health. Both conserved end residues are part of each CDR3. D genes are given only for firm matches. Clone size, where shown, is once, few, many, or a class for clones that have expanded.

.	TRBV5-6	TRBD2	TRBJ2-2	TGTGCCAGCAGCTCTTTAACCCTAGCGGGGACCGGGGAGCTGTTTTTT	CASSSLTLAGTGELFF
.	TRBV10-1	.	TRBJ1-2	TGCGCCAGCCCCCAGGGGCCAGGGCAGAACTATGGCTACACCTTC	CASPQGPGQNYGYTF
.	TRBV15	.	TRBJ1-2	TGTGCCACCAGCAGACTCCCTGACAGAAACTATGGCTACACCTTC	CATSRLPDRNYGYTF
.	TRBV25-1	.	TRBJ1-5	TGTGCCAGCAGATGGGGAGATCAGCCCCAGCATTTT	CASRWGDQPQHF
.	TRBV5-1	TRBD1	TRBJ1-6	TGCGCCAGCAGCGGACAGGGCGAATCACCCCTCCACTTT	CASSGQGESPLHF
.	TRBV3-1/TRBV3-2	.	TRBJ1-4	TGTGCCAGCAGCCAAGTTACGAGTGAAAAACTGTTTTTT	CASSQVTSEKLFF
once	TRBV3-1/TRBV3-2	.	TRBJ1-2	TGTGCCAGCAGCCAAGATTGGAGGGCCCGATGGTATGGCTACACCTTC	CASSQDWRARWYGYTF
.	TRBV21-1	.	TRBJ2-1	TGTGCCAGCAGCAAAGTAGGGGGGACCGGGAGGAATGAGCAGTTCTTC	CASSKVGGTGRNEQFF
.	TRBV7-3	.	TRBJ1-5	TGTGCCAGCAGTCATACAGGAGATAGCAATCAGCCCCAGCATTTT	CASSHTGDSNQPQHF
.	TRBV5-1	TRBD1	TRBJ2-1	TGCGCCAGCAGCTCCACGGGACAGATCCTAGCGCAGTTCTTC	CASSSTGQILAQFF
.	TRBV7-3	TRBD1	TRBJ2-1	TGTGCCAGCAGTACCGCGACAGGGGCGGTTGAGCAGTTCTTC	CASSTATGAVEQFF
.	TRBV28	.	TRBJ2-3	TGTGCCAGCAGTTCGGACAGCACAGATACGCAGTATTTT	CASSSDSTDTQYF
.	TRBV27	.	TRBJ1-6	TGTGCCAGCAGTTCTCGTTTCGATTCACCCCTCCACTTT	CASSSRFDSPLHF
.	TRBV10-3	.	TRBJ1-2	TGTGCCATCAGAGGGGCGGCAGGCAACGGCTACACCTTC	CAIRGAAGNGYTF
.	TRBV7-8	.	TRBJ2-5	TGTGCCAGCAGCTTACTCCACCTACTCCAAGAGACCCAGTACTTC	CASSLLHLLQETQYF
.	TRBV6-1	.	TRBJ1-2	TGTGCCAGCAGTGAAGCGGGGTTTAAGTTGGGGTATGGCTACACCTTC	CASSEAGFKLGYGYTF
.	TRBV6-1	.	TRBJ1-3	TGTGCCAGCAGTGAAGCGGACTCTGGAAACACCATATATTTT	CASSEADSGNTIYF
.	TRBV11-1	TRBD1	TRBJ1-1	TGTGCCAGCAGCATCCGGACAGGGGGGGACACTGAAGCTTTCTTT	CASSIRTGGDTEAFF
.	TRBV5-1	.	TRBJ1-6	TGCGCCAGCAGGGACGGAGGGGCGCAAAATTCACCCCTCCACTTT	CASRDGGAQNSPLHF
.	TRBV10-3	.	TRBJ2-1	TGTGCCATCAGTGGTCAGTCCTACAATGAGCAGTTCTTC	CAISGQSYNEQFF
few	TRBV28	.	TRBJ1-4	TGTGCCAGTTATATGGACGGAAAACTGTTTTTT	CASYMDGKLFF
.	TRBV2	.	TRBJ2-6	TGTGCCAGCCCCCGGACCCCCGGGGCCAACGTCCTGACTTTC	CASPRTPGANVLTF
.	TRBV5-6	.	TRBJ2-3	TGTGCCAGCAGCTTGGTTACGGGCTCAGATACGCAGTATTTT	CASSLVTGSDTQYF
.	TRBV5-1	.	TRBJ2-2	TGCGCCAGCACCTTCTGGGGGTTCGGGGAGCTGTTTTTT	CASTFWGFGELFF
.	TRBV5-5	TRBD1	TRBJ1-4	TGTGCCAGCAGCCCCCTTTTTCAGGGGGGGCCCCCTAATGAAAAACTGTTTTTT	CASSPLFQGGPPNEKLFF
once	TRBV7-2	TRBD1	TRBJ1-2	TGTGCCAGCAGCTTAATGGCAGGGGGCTTTAAGGGCTACACCTTC	CASSLMAGGFKGYTF
.	TRBV9	TRBD2	TRBJ2-5	TGTGCCAGCAGCCCTCCCTGGGGGGATTCTAGCGGTCAAGAGACCCAGTACTTC	CASSPPWGDSSGQETQYF
.	TRBV6-5	.	TRBJ1-1	TGTGCCAGCATCCGTACCCCGACAGTAAGCACTGAAGCTTTCTTT	CASIRTPTVSTEAFF
.	TRBV2	.	TRBJ1-3	TGTGCCAGCAGTGTCCCCAGAAAGTCTGGAAACACCATATATTTT	CASSVPRKSGNTIYF
.	TRBV7-8	.	TRBJ1-1	TGTGCCAGCAGCGCACTACAGGTCTATAACACTGAAGCTTTCTTT	CASSALQVYNTEAFF
.	TRBV27	.	TRBJ2-5	TGTGCCAGCAGTCCCCAAGAGTCAGAGACCCAGTACTTC	CASSPQESETQYF
.	TRBV19	TRBD1	TRBJ1-3	TGTGCCAGTAGTCCCGGGACAGACTCTGGAAACACCATATATTTT	CASSPGTDSGNTIYF
few	TRBV7-2	.	TRBJ2-3	TGTGCCAGCAGCGGCGGGCCAGGCGCAGATACGCAGTATTTT	CASSGGPGADTQYF
.	TRBV3-1/TRBV3-2	.	TRBJ2-5	TGTGCCAGCAGCCACCAAGAGACCCAGTACTTC	CASSHQETQYF
.	TRBV18	.	TRBJ1-6	TGTGCCAGCTCACCGGCTCCGGGAGGAAATAATTCACCCCTCCACTTT	CASSPAPGGNNSPLHF
.	TRBV7-9	TRBD1	TRBJ2-7	TGTGCCAGCAGCCTCGGGACAGGGGTAGGCGAGCAGTACTTC	CASSLGTGVGEQYF
.	TRBV30	TRBD1	TRBJ1-1	TGTGCCTGGGATACCGGGGCAGGGGGTGTAAGCACTGAAGCTTTCTTT	CAWDTGAGGVSTEAFF
.	TRBV3-1/TRBV3-2	TRBD1	TRBJ1-3	TGTGCCAGCAGCCAGTACAGGGGGAGCTCTGGAAACACCATATATTTT	CASSQYRGSSGNTIYF
.	TRBV6-5	.	TRBJ1-3	TGTGCCAGCAGTTACTCGGCAGTTGGAAACACCATATATTTT	CASSYSAVGNTIYF